This is a list of T cell receptor beta chains from one sample in a study of cytomegalovirus exposure and HLA in healthy donors. Sequenced by immunoSEQ multiplex PCR; TCRdb stores in-frame clones only, minus some. The data show approximately 150,000 clones, around two thirds seen once. Sequenced material: PBMCs. The source of these receptors is a male donor in good health and CMV-seronegative. CDR3s include the opening cysteine and the closing phenylalanine or tryptophan. The order of the fields is clone size, J gene, D gene, V gene, CDR3 protein, CDR3 DNA. D genes are given only for firm matches. The listing skips clone size in some rows; elsewhere it reads once, few, many or a size class.

-,TRBJ1-1,-,TRBV18,CASSPAAGSDTEAFF,TGTGCCAGCTCACCCGCTGCAGGGTCCGACACTGAAGCTTTCTTT
-,TRBJ2-3,-,TRBV11-2,CASSLGGGHTDTQYF,TGTGCCAGCAGCTTAGGCGGGGGCCACACAGATACGCAGTATTTT
few,TRBJ2-3,-,TRBV9,CASSASLRGAWDTQYF,TGTGCCAGCAGCGCCTCCCTACGGGGGGCCTGGGATACGCAGTATTTT
-,TRBJ1-3,TRBD1,TRBV30,CAWSLTRDRGGSGNTIYF,TGTGCCTGGAGTCTAACGCGGGACAGGGGAGGTTCTGGAAACACCATATATTTT
-,TRBJ1-1,-,TRBV21-1,CASSKQTGEGTEAFF,TGTGCCAGCAGCAAACAGACAGGGGAGGGGACTGAAGCTTTCTTT
-,TRBJ1-4,-,TRBV7-6,CASSLGLSANEKLFF,TGTGCCAGCAGCTTAGGTCTATCCGCTAATGAAAAACTGTTTTTT
-,TRBJ1-2,TRBD1,TRBV25-1,CASSEFGDRGYGYTF,TGTGCCAGCAGTGAATTTGGGGACAGGGGTTATGGCTACACCTTC
-,TRBJ2-1,TRBD2,TRBV6-4,CASSETVAGGYNEQFF,TGTGCCAGCAGTGAGACTGTAGCGGGGGGTTACAATGAGCAGTTCTTC
-,TRBJ2-7,TRBD1,TRBV6-1,CASSEVRDRFYEQYF,TGTGCCAGCAGTGAAGTCCGGGACAGATTTTACGAGCAGTACTTC
-,TRBJ2-3,TRBD1,TRBV7-9,CASKSWTGGNTDTQYF,TGTGCCAGCAAGAGTTGGACAGGGGGAAACACAGATACGCAGTATTTT
many,TRBJ1-3,-,TRBV5-6,CASSLVAGKSSNTIYF,TGTGCCAGCAGCTTGGTGGCAGGGAAGTCCTCAAACACCATATATTTT
few,TRBJ2-3,-,TRBV7-2,CASSLDAAGWWGQYF,TGTGCCAGCAGCTTAGACGCGGCGGGGTGGTGGGGGCAGTATTTT
-,TRBJ2-2,TRBD1,TRBV28,CASRAAGGGFGTGELFF,TGTGCCAGCAGGGCAGCAGGGGGCGGATTTGGCACCGGGGAGCTGTTTTTT
few,TRBJ2-1,-,TRBV7-2,CASSLGHEQFF,TGTGCCAGCAGCTTGGGCCATGAGCAGTTCTTC
-,TRBJ1-2,-,TRBV6-1,CASCLDRSNYGYTF,TGTGCCAGCTGTTTGGACAGAAGTAACTATGGCTACACCTTC
few,TRBJ1-6,-,TRBV9,CASSPDSRERPLHF,TGTGCCAGCAGTCCGGACAGCCGCGAACGTCCCCTCCACTTT
few,TRBJ1-2,TRBD1,TRBV28,CASGTGGGGYTF,TGTGCCAGTGGGACAGGGGGCGGTGGCTACACCTTC
few,TRBJ1-5,-,TRBV5-6,CASSSRGGYSNQPQHF,TGTGCCAGCAGCTCTCGAGGGGGATATAGCAATCAGCCCCAGCATTTT
few,TRBJ2-3,TRBD2,TRBV6-5,CASSELASTDTQYF,TGTGCCAGCAGTGAACTAGCGAGCACAGATACGCAGTATTTT
-,TRBJ2-7,TRBD1,TRBV5-1,CASSLGGTDTYEQYF,TGCGCCAGCAGCTTGGGAGGGACAGATACCTACGAGCAGTACTTC
few,TRBJ1-1,-,TRBV6-1,CASSVQGRAEAFF,TGTGCCAGCAGTGTTCAGGGGAGGGCTGAAGCTTTCTTT
-,TRBJ2-1,TRBD2,TRBV4-2,CASSQARAQRGPYNEQFF,TGTGCCAGCAGCCAAGCAAGAGCCCAGCGGGGGCCTTACAATGAGCAGTTCTTC
once,TRBJ2-7,-,TRBV19,CARQSCPGDYEQYF,TGTGCCAGGCAATCGTGTCCCGGGGACTACGAGCAGTACTTC
-,TRBJ1-4,-,TRBV10-2,CASSEMRNEKLFF,TGCGCCAGCAGTGAAATGAGGAATGAAAAACTGTTTTTT
-,TRBJ1-4,TRBD1,TRBV28,CASSVKWGQGNEKLFF,TGTGCCAGCAGTGTTAAGTGGGGACAGGGTAATGAAAAACTGTTTTTT
-,TRBJ2-7,-,TRBV7-9,CASSQDSTYEQYF,TGTGCCAGCAGCCAAGACAGTACCTACGAGCAGTACTTC